The clone carrying this T cell receptor beta chain was seen a handful of times. The CDR3 contains 13 residues. V gave up 6 bases and J gave up 2 bases, with 10 bases separating them. Germline V CDR1 and CDR2: GTSNPN, SVGIG (reference sequence). The sample is drawn from a study of blood T cell repertoires in COVID-19. Method: immunoSEQ multiplex PCR; TCRdb's copy keeps in-frame clones and lacks some. The table has under 200,000 clones, 90% to 95% seen once. Sequencing was carried out using peripheral blood. The chain recombines TRBV30 with TRBJ1-4, with D possibly matching TRBD1 (6 bases). The sequence was collected from a man over 45 with acute or convalescent COVID-19. CDR3 nucleotide sequence: TGTGCCTGCCAGGGGTCGACTAATGAAAAACTGTTTTTT. Translated: CACQGSTNEKLFF.